The clone carrying this T cell receptor (beta chain) was seen just once. Its antigen remains unknown. This sample was included in a study of blood T cells in healthy people across ages. About the research overall: Using template switching, researchers captured about one barcoded beta molecule for each two T cells. Findings and limits, study-wide: Naive T cell percentage by flow cytometry tracked strongly with beta diversity.

A J-beta primer mix and a sample-barcoded 5' primer were used in a second PCR of about 7 to 12 cycles. Carrying 12 random nucleotides, a template-switch adaptor labeled each individual cDNA molecule. TCRdb re-called the 5' RACE reads through MiXCR, storing one row per CDR3 protein. The table has about 1.4 million distinct CDR3 sequences, approximately 59% seen once. Germline lookup yields CDR1 MDHEN and CDR2 SYDVKM. The CDR3 length is 17 residues. V trimming: 6 bases; J trimming: 10 bases; junction bases outside the gene matches: 16. The genes are TRBV28 and TRBJ1-4; 11 bases are shared with TRBD1. The sample consisted of blood. This sequence originates from a man younger than 35 in good health. CDR3 DNA sequence: TGTGCCAGCAGCCTGGTGTTTGGTGGGACAGGGGGTACAAAACTGTTTTTT. Its translation is CASSLVFGGTGGTKLFF.